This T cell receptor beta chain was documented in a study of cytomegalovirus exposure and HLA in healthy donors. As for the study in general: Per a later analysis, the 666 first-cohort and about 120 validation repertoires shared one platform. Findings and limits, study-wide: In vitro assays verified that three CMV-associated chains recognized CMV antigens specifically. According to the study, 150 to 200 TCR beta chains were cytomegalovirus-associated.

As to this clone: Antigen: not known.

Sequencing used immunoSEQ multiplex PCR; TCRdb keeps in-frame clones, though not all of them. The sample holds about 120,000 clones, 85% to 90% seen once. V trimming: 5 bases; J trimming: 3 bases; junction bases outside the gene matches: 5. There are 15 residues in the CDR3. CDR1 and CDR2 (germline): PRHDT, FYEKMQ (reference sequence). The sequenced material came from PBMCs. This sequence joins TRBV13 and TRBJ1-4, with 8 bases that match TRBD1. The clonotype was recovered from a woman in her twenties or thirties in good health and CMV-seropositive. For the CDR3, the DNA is TGTGCCAGCAGCCGAGACAGGGGTGCTAATGAAAAACTGTTTTTT. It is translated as CASSRDRGANEKLFF. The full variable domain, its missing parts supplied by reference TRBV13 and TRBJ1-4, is AAGVIQSPRHLIKEKRETATLKCYPIPRHDTVYWYQQGPGQDPQFLISFYEKMQSDKGSIPDRFSAQQFSDYHSELNMSSLELGDSALYFCASSRDRGANEKLFFGSGTQLSVL.